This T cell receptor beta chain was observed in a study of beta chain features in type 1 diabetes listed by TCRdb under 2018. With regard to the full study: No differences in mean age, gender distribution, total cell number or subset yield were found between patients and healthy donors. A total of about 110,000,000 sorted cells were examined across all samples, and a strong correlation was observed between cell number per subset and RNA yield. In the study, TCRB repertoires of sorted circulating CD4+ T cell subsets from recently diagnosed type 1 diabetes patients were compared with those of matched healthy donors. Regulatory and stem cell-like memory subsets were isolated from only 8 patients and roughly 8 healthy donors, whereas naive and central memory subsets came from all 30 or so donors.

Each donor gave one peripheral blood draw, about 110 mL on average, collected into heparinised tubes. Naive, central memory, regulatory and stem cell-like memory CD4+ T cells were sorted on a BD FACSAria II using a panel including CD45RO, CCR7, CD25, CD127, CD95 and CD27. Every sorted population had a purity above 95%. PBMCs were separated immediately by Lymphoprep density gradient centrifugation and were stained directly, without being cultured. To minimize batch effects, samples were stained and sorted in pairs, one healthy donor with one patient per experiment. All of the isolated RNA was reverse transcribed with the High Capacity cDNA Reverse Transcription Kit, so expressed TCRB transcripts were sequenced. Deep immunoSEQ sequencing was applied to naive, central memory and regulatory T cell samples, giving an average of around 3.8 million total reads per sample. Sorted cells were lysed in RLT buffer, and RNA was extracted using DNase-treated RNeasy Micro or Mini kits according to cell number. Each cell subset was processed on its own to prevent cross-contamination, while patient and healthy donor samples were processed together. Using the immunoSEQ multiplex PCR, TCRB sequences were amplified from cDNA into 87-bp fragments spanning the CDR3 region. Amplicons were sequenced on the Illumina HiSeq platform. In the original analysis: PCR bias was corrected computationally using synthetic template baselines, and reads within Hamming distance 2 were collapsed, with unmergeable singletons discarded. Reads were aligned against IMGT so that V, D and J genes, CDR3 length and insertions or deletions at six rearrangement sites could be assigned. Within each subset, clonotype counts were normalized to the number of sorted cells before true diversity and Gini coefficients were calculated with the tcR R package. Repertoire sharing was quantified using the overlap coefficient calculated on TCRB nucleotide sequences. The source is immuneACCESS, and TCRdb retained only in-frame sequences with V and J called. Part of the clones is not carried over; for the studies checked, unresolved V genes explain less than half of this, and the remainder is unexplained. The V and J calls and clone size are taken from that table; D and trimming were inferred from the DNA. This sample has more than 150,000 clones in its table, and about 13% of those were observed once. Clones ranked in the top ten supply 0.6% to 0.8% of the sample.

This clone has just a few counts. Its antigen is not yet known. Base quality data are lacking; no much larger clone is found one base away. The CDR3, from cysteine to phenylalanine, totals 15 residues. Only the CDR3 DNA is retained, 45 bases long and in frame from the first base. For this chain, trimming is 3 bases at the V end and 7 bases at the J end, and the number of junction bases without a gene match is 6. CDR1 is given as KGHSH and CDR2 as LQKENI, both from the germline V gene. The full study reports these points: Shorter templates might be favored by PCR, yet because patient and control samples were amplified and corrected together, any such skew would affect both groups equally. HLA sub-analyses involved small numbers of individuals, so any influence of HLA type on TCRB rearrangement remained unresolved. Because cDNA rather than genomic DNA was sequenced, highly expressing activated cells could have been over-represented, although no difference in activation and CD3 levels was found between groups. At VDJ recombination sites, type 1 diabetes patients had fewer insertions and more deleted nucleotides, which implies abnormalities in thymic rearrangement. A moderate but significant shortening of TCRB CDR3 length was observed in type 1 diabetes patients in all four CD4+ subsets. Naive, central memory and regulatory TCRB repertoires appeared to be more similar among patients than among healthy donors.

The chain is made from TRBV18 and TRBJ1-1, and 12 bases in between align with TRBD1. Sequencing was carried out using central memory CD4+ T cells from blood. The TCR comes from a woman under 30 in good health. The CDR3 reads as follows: CASSPGQGAEIEAFF. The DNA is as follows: TGTGCCAGCTCACCGGGACAGGGGGCGGAGATTGAAGCTTTCTTT. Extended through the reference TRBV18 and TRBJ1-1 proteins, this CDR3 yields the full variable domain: NAGVMQNPRHLVRRRGQEARLRCSPMKGHSHVYWYRQLPEEGLKFMVYLQKENIIDESGMPKERFSAEFPKEGPSILRIQQVVRGDSAAYFCASSPGQGAEIEAFFGQGTRLTVV.